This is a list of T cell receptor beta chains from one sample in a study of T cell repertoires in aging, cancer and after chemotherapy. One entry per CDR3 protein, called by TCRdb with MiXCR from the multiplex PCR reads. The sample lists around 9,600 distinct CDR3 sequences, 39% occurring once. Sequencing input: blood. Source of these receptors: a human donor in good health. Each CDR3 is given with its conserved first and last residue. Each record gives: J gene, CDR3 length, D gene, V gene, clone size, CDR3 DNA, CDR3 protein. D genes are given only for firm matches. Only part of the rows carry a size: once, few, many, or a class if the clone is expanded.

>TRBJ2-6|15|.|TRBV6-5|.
TGTGCCAGCAGGTCCCGAGCTGCTGGGGCCAACGTCCTGACTTTC
CASRSRAAGANVLTF
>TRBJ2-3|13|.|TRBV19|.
TGTGCCAGTAGCCTCAGGGAAGCAGATACGCAGTATTTT
CASSLREADTQYF
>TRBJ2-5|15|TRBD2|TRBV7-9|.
TGTGCCAGCAGCGGTACTAGCGGGTTTTTAGAGACCCAGTACTTC
CASSGTSGFLETQYF
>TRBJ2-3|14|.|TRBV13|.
TGTGCCAGCAGCCCGGGACTCCTGACAGATACGCAGTATTTT
CASSPGLLTDTQYF
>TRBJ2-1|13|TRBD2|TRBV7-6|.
TGTGCCAGCAGCGGGATAGGGACTAGTCCTCCGTTCTTC
CASSGIGTSPPFF
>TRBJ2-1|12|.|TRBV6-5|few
TGTGCCAGCAGATCCGTCGGGCATGAGCAGTTCTTC
CASRSVGHEQFF
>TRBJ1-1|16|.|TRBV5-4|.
TGTGCCAGCAGCTTAGGGCAGGGCCTTCAGAACACTGAAGCTTTCTTT
CASSLGQGLQNTEAFF
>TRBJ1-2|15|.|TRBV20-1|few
TGCAGTGCTAGAGATACGACGGGAGCTAACTATGGCTACACCTTC
CSARDTTGANYGYTF
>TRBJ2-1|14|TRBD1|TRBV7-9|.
TGTGCCAGCAGCTTAGAGACAGGGGGGGATGAGCAGTTCTTC
CASSLETGGDEQFF
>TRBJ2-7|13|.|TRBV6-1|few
TGTGCCAGCAGTTCGGTCAGTTCCTACGAGCAGTACTTC
CASSSVSSYEQYF
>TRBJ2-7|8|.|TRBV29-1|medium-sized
TGCAGCGTTGAAGATGGGTACTTC
CSVEDGYF
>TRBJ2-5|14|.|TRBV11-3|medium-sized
TGTGCCAGCAGCCCATCTCAGTTCCCAGAGACCCAGTACTTC
CASSPSQFPETQYF
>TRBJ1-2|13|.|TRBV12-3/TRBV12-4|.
TGTGCCAGCAGTTTAGGAGGGGCATATGGCTACACCTTC
CASSLGGAYGYTF
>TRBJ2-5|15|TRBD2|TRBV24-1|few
TGTGCCACCAGTGATAGTAGGGAGGGTTCAGAGACCCAGTACTTC
CATSDSREGSETQYF
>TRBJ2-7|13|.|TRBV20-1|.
TGCAGTGCCCCGACAGGCTTCTCCTACGAGCAGTACTTC
CSAPTGFSYEQYF
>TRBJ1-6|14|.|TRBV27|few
TGTGCCATCAGAAAGGGGTCCTATAATTCACCCCTCCACTTT
CAIRKGSYNSPLHF
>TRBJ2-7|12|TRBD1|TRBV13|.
TGTGCCAGCAGCTTACCAGGGGGCGAGCAGTACTTC
CASSLPGGEQYF
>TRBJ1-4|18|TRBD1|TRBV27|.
TGTGCCAGCAGTTTATGGGGGGACAGGCTTCCTCCAAATGAAAAACTGTTTTTT
CASSLWGDRLPPNEKLFF